These 12 T cell receptor beta chains share one sample of origin, sequenced in a study of T cell changes during pregnancy in multiple sclerosis (dated by TCRdb to about 2019). Library creation used the immunoSEQ multiplex PCR assay. TCRdb limited this immuneACCESS table to in-frame rearrangements with V and J called. A share of clones is missing; checked studies link under half to unresolved V genes, and the rest is unexplained. Here the sample has about 20,000 clones; approximately 90% occur a single time. Together, the top ten hold about 7.7% of the sample. The sample consisted of CD8+ T cells from peripheral blood mononuclear cells, taken in the third trimester of pregnancy. These TCRs come from a female donor in good health, enrolled as a control in a pregnancy study.

This clone was observed a handful of times. J is TRBJ2-1 and V is TRBV2, with 9 positions matching TRBD2. The CDR3 has 16 amino acids. Trimming took 7 bases from V and 9 from J; bases not matched to a gene: 16. Germline CDR1 and CDR2: SNHLY and FYNNEI. CDR3 coding DNA: TGTGCCAGCATTGACCATTTGGCGGGGGGGCAGGTTGAGCAGTTCTTC. As protein: CASIDHLAGGQVEQFF.

The chain uses TRBV12-5 and TRBJ1-5, with a possible D match to TRBD1 (5 bases). This CDR3 region has 17 residues. Trimming shortened V by 4 bases and J by 7 bases, and 23 bases separated the two germline ends. Germline CDR1 reads LGHNT; CDR2 reads FRNRAP. The CDR3 DNA sequence: TGTGCTAGTGGTTCCTCGGGGGGAATTATTTACGAACAGCCCCAGCATTTT. Residues: CASGSSGGIIYEQPQHF.

The genes are TRBV5-8 and TRBJ2-1; 12 positions agree with TRBD2. The CDR3 is made up of 19 amino acids. Germline V gene lookup returns CDR1 SGHTS and CDR2 YDEGEE. V trimming: 4 bases; J trimming: 3 bases; junction bases outside the gene matches: 14. The CDR3 DNA sequence: TGTGCCAGCAGCCCTCCTGTTTCGACTAGCGGGAGTTTCTACAATGAGCAGTTCTTC. As protein: CASSPPVSTSGSFYNEQFF.

This clone has more than one count but fewer than ten. The chain is built from TRBV28 and TRBJ2-1, with D maybe TRBD2 (5 bases). There are 18 residues in the CDR3. Germline V gene lookup returns CDR1 MDHEN and CDR2 SYDVKM. V was pared by 1 base and J by 4 bases, with 20 bases between. The CDR3 protein is CASSLYPLGSIGYNEQFF. In DNA, the CDR3 is TGTGCCAGCAGTTTATACCCATTGGGGAGTATAGGATACAATGAGCAGTTCTTC.

V gene TRBV27 combines with J gene TRBJ2-7; perhaps TRBD2 as D (5 bases). This CDR3 region has 15 residues. V was cut by 5 bases and J by 3 bases, with 17 bases left in between. Germline V CDR1 and CDR2: MNHEY, SMNVEV (reference sequence). Here the CDR3 reads CASSHRDGRLYEQYF. The CDR3 DNA reads as TGTGCCAGCAGTCACCGGGATGGGCGCCTCTACGAGCAGTACTTC.

The gene calls are TRBV28 and TRBJ2-5; D is perhaps TRBD1 (6 bases). CDR1 is MDHEN, CDR2 SYDVKM, per germline. There are 14 residues in the CDR3. V was trimmed by 6 bases and J by 1 base, leaving 12 bases between them. The CDR3 DNA follows: TGTGCCAGCAGATTGACAGGTAGCCAAGAGACCCAGTACTTC. Amino acids: CASRLTGSQETQYF.

Here the CDR3 DNA reads TGTGCCAGTAGTGCTATAGCGGGAGCCCCGGGTATTCAGTACTTC. This encodes CASSAIAGAPGIQYF. This rearrangement joins TRBV19 to TRBJ2-4; 9 nucleotides match TRBD2. The CDR3 contains 15 residues. With V trimmed by 5 bases and J by 10 bases, 12 bases remained unmatched. The germline V gene encodes CDR1 LNHDA and CDR2 SQIVND (reference sequence). The whole variable domain, remainder taken from reference TRBV19 and TRBJ2-4, is DGGITQSPKYLFRKEGQNVTLSCEQNLNHDAMYWYRQDPGQGLRLIYYSQIVNDFQKGDIAEGYSVSREKKESFPLTVTSAQKNPTAFYLCASSAIAGAPGIQYFGAGTRLSVL.

This clone was picked up one time. This sequence joins TRBV6-5 and TRBJ2-2, with D perhaps matching TRBD1 (5 bases). The CDR3 is 16 residues long. V gave up 0 bases and J gave up 2 bases, with 10 bases separating them. Per germline, CDR1 MNHEY and CDR2 SVGAGI. CDR3 DNA sequence: TGTGCCAGCAGTTACTCGGGGCGGCTAAACACCGGGGAGCTGTTTTTT. Translating it yields CASSYSGRLNTGELFF.

The chain uses TRBV15 and TRBJ2-1; weak D call: TRBD1 (5 bases). Germline-derived CDR1 and CDR2 are LNHNV and YYDKDF (reference sequence). The CDR3 runs 13 residues. Trimming took 0 bases from V and 8 from J, leaving 8 bases between them. The CDR3 region has the DNA TGTGCCACCAGCAGAGACAGGGCGTATGAGCAGTTCTTC. Translating it yields CATSRDRAYEQFF.

This clone showed up just once. The CDR3 protein is CASSSPSGESYNEQFF. CDR3 in DNA: TGTGCCAGCAGCTCACCTAGCGGGGAGTCCTACAATGAGCAGTTCTTC. The chain has TRBV7-9 and TRBJ2-1; TRBD2 matches 9 bases. The length of the CDR3 is 16 residues. The V gene's germline CDR1 is SEHNR and CDR2 FQNEAQ (reference sequence). V lost 4 bases to trimming and J lost 1 base; unmatched junction nucleotides: 5.

This clone was picked up one time. The J gene is TRBJ2-5, the V gene TRBV12-5, with 7 bases identical to TRBD2. Germline CDR1 and CDR2: LGHNT and FRNRAP. The CDR3 consists of 14 residues. Unmatched junction bases numbered 10, after V lost 7 bases and J lost 5 bases. CDR3 region: CASAMGGGRETQYF. The CDR3 DNA is TGTGCTAGTGCAATGGGGGGGGGTCGGGAGACCCAGTACTTC. Full variable domain (missing parts from reference TRBV12-5 and TRBJ2-5): DARVTQTPRHKVTEMGQEVTMRCQPILGHNTVFWYRQTMMQGLELLAYFRNRAPLDDSGMPKDRFSAEMPDATLATLKIQPSEPRDSAVYFCASAMGGGRETQYFGPGTRLLVL.

The gene calls are TRBV7-9 and TRBJ1-2; D gene uncertain. This CDR3 is built from 14 residues. V was clipped by 2 bases and J by 4 bases, with 11 bases between them. Germline CDR1 is SEHNR and CDR2 is FQNEAQ (reference sequence). The chain's CDR3 is CASSLWEGVYGYTF. The CDR3 DNA is TGTGCCAGCAGCTTATGGGAGGGCGTCTATGGCTACACCTTC.